The rows below give T cell receptor beta chains drawn from one sample of a study of blood T cells in healthy people across ages. Using its own MiXCR run on the 5' RACE reads, TCRdb lists one record per CDR3 protein. Here the sample spans about 810,000 distinct CDR3 sequences, around 34% being singletons. The specimen sequenced was blood. These receptors originate from a man between 18 and 29 years old in good health. Both conserved end residues are part of each CDR3. Each record gives: CDR3 protein, J gene, V gene.

CDR3 protein: CASSSGLAGAYNEQYF
J gene: TRBJ2-7
V gene: TRBV12-3/TRBV12-4

CDR3 protein: CASSEYGGRVGNEQFF
J gene: TRBJ2-1
V gene: TRBV25-1

CDR3 protein: CACPGHFTGELFF
J gene: TRBJ2-2
V gene: TRBV30

CDR3 protein: CSAPDRVYEQYF
J gene: TRBJ2-7
V gene: TRBV20-1

CDR3 protein: CAISESAGAEKLFF
J gene: TRBJ1-4
V gene: TRBV10-3

CDR3 protein: CSAGPPSYNEQYF
J gene: TRBJ2-7
V gene: TRBV20-1

CDR3 protein: CASSLRGLTNEKLFF
J gene: TRBJ1-4
V gene: TRBV28

CDR3 protein: CASSLRPDRAGTDTQYF
J gene: TRBJ2-3
V gene: TRBV7-3

CDR3 protein: CASSVVGSTETQYF
J gene: TRBJ2-3
V gene: TRBV9

CDR3 protein: CASSQDRGTEPYEQYF
J gene: TRBJ2-7
V gene: TRBV4-1

CDR3 protein: CSARVIGFGHSPLHF
J gene: TRBJ1-6
V gene: TRBV20-1

CDR3 protein: CASSLEGRRDEQFF
J gene: TRBJ2-1
V gene: TRBV7-2

CDR3 protein: CATSEEDSERTTDTQYF
J gene: TRBJ2-3
V gene: TRBV24-1

CDR3 protein: CASSQDKSRYDEQFF
J gene: TRBJ2-1
V gene: TRBV4-3

CDR3 protein: CASSLRNPVQETQYF
J gene: TRBJ2-5
V gene: TRBV7-2

CDR3 protein: CAITPAVASTDTQYF
J gene: TRBJ2-3
V gene: TRBV10-3

CDR3 protein: CASSTSGDAEAFF
J gene: TRBJ1-1
V gene: TRBV18

CDR3 protein: CASSQDVGADGNEQFF
J gene: TRBJ2-1
V gene: TRBV4-1

CDR3 protein: CASSFRSGGGDTQYF
J gene: TRBJ2-3
V gene: TRBV5-6

CDR3 protein: CASTPGQGNSDTQYF
J gene: TRBJ2-3
V gene: TRBV28

CDR3 protein: CATSKMTGGFEKLFF
J gene: TRBJ1-4
V gene: TRBV15

CDR3 protein: CASSQSGSGTDTQYF
J gene: TRBJ2-3
V gene: TRBV4-1

CDR3 protein: CSVVTGTGYTDTQYF
J gene: TRBJ2-3
V gene: TRBV29-1

CDR3 protein: CASSFGDRGYPYEQYF
J gene: TRBJ2-7
V gene: TRBV27

CDR3 protein: CASSRPGTSYNEQFF
J gene: TRBJ2-1
V gene: TRBV2

CDR3 protein: CASSTHRDYNEQFF
J gene: TRBJ2-1
V gene: TRBV5-1

CDR3 protein: CASSLQGPGGPLHF
J gene: TRBJ1-6
V gene: TRBV28

CDR3 protein: CASSPEGAGSPYWEQFF
J gene: TRBJ2-1
V gene: TRBV18

CDR3 protein: CSARDRGGGDEKLFF
J gene: TRBJ1-4
V gene: TRBV20-1